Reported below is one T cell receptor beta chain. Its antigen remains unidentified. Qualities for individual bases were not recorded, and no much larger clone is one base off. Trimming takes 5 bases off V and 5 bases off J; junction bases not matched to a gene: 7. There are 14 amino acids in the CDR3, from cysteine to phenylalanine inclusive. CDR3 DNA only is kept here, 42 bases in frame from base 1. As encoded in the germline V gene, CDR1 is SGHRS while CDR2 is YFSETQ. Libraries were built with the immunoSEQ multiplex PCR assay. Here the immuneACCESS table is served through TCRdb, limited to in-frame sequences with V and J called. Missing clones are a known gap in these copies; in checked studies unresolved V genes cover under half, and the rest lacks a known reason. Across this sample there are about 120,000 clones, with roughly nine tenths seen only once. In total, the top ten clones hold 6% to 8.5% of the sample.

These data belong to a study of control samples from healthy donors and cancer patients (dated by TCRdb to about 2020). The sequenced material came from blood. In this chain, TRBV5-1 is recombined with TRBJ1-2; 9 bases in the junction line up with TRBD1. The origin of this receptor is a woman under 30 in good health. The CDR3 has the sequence CASSPRDRVYGYTF. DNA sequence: TGCGCCAGCAGTCCTCGGGACAGGGTGTATGGCTACACCTTC.